A single T cell receptor beta chain is shown here with its context. What this receptor recognizes is not known. No much larger clone is present one base from it, and per-base qualities are unavailable. The immunoSEQ Assay, a bias-controlled multiplex PCR, was used to amplify TCRbeta CDR3 regions from genomic DNA. In the paper's pipeline: The number of nucleated cells in each sample was estimated from the amplification of reference gene primers within the assay. To quantify the absolute abundance of each unique TCRbeta CDR3 rearrangement, sequence reads were collapsed and filtered. Productive Simpson clonality was computed per sample as the square root of Simpson's diversity index over productive rearrangements. TCRdb carries this immuneACCESS record with in-frame sequences only. Its versions omit some clonotypes, under half of them owing to an unresolved V gene in the studies checked, with the rest unexplained. V, J and clone size were drawn from that table, and D and trimming were deduced from the DNA. The sample table records around 83,000 clones; roughly 91% of these occur just once. Approximately 15% of the sample lies in the top ten.

Each collaborating institution followed its own protocols to collect whole blood in K2EDTA tubes. For TCRbeta analysis, collaborators shipped samples in one of three forms: frozen whole blood, isolated PBMCs, or DNA extracted from either of those sample types. The data were obtained in a study of blood T cell repertoires in COVID-19 (dated by TCRdb to 2018 to 2020). Broadly, across the study: Collaborator samples came from the United States, Italy and Spain and covered acute and convalescent phases of COVID-19. The material from the prospective study consisted of cDNA or gDNA derived from T cells, B-cell-depleted T cells, or PBMCs. The dataset comprised deeply sampled blood TCRbeta repertoires from subjects exposed to, actively infected with, or recovered from COVID-19. A freely available public database, intended as a resource for researchers studying the immune response to SARS-CoV-2, is where the repertoires were released. Samples came from the ongoing ImmuneRACE study (first 160 participants) plus 1,254 subjects from 6 global collaborators. Sample metadata almost always included a de-identified subject ID, COVID-19 status, age in years and sex. Where available, HLA class I and class II types were taken from metadata supplied by the sample provider and were not determined by assay-based typing. Study-wide findings and limitations: The quantity of clinical and demographic metadata differed by source and by participant and was supplied without curation.

The specimen was peripheral blood. The receptor was derived from a man aged 70 or older with active or convalescent COVID-19.

The CDR3 sequence is CATSGRPGQANTEAFF. The DNA is as follows: TGTGCCACCAGCGGAAGACCGGGACAGGCGAACACTGAAGCTTTCTTT. Recombination linked TRBV15 to TRBJ1-1, and 8 junctional nucleotides match TRBD1. Relative to germline, V is missing 5 bases and J is missing 1 base, with 9 bases of the junction outside any gene match. The CDR3 has 16 amino acids, counting the end cysteine and phenylalanine. The only DNA kept is the CDR3, 48 bases in frame from the first base. From the germline V gene (reference sequence), CDR1 is LNHNV and CDR2 is YYDKDF.